A selection of T cell receptor beta chains follows, all from one sample in a study of blood T cell repertoires in COVID-19. Here immunoSEQ multiplex PCR was the method, and the copy in TCRdb shows in-frame clones only, minus some. The sample holds some 370,000 clones; around 86% are singletons and the top ten take about 4.9%. The specimen sequenced was PBMCs or T cells enriched from blood (not recorded which). Receptors originate from a woman in her 50s who had recovered from COVID-19. The CDR3 runs from the conserved cysteine through the conserved F or W. The D gene is left open where the match is weak. Clone size is shown for a subset of rows, as once, few, many or a class of expanded clone.

CDR3,DNA,size,V,J,D
CASSPRTGAFGELFF,TGTGCCAGCAGCCCTAGGACAGGGGCTTTCGGGGAGCTGTTTTTT,NA,TRBV11-3,TRBJ2-2,TRBD1
CASSLGRLISGGSYEQYF,TGTGCCAGCAGCTTAGGGAGACTGATTAGCGGGGGATCCTACGAGCAGTACTTC,NA,TRBV11-2,TRBJ2-7,TRBD2
CASSAGTPNQPQHF,TGTGCCAGCAGCGCCGGGACACCCAATCAGCCCCAGCATTTT,few,TRBV7-2,TRBJ1-5,NA
CASSLVAQGGSPLHF,TGTGCCAGCAGCTTAGTTGCCCAGGGTGGTTCACCCCTCCACTTT,NA,TRBV7-2,TRBJ1-6,NA
CASSQDTGTAGYTF,TGTGCCAGCAGCCAAGACACCGGGACTGCGGGCTACACCTTC,NA,TRBV4-2,TRBJ1-2,NA
CAVRPGQGRPLDEKLFF,TGTGCCGTGAGGCCGGGACAGGGTAGACCGTTGGATGAAAAACTGTTTTTT,NA,TRBV30,TRBJ1-4,TRBD1
CATKPGANYGYTF,TGTGCCACAAAACCGGGAGCTAACTATGGCTACACCTTC,NA,TRBV6-1,TRBJ1-2,NA
CATRTDRGPYEQYF,TGTGCCACCCGCACCGACAGGGGACCCTACGAGCAGTACTTC,NA,TRBV15,TRBJ2-7,TRBD1
CAYGLAGPYPGELFF,TGTGCCTACGGACTAGCGGGCCCCTACCCCGGGGAGCTGTTTTTT,NA,TRBV30,TRBJ2-2,TRBD2
CASSQGGRVSYGYTF,TGTGCCAGCAGCCAAGGGGGGCGAGTTAGCTATGGCTACACCTTC,NA,TRBV14,TRBJ1-2,NA
CASDEGGGAYEQYF,TGTGCCAGTGACGAGGGGGGAGGGGCCTACGAGCAGTACTTC,NA,TRBV19,TRBJ2-7,NA
CASSLEPRTEAFF,TGTGCCAGCAGCTTGGAGCCGCGGACTGAAGCTTTCTTT,NA,TRBV5-5,TRBJ1-1,NA
CASSFDYGYTF,TGTGCCAGCAGTTTCGACTATGGCTACACCTTC,NA,TRBV25-1,TRBJ1-2,NA
CASSMWGHDGETQYF,TGTGCCAGTAGTATGTGGGGGCACGATGGAGAGACCCAGTACTTC,NA,TRBV19,TRBJ2-5,NA
CAISRTSGPSTGELFF,TGTGCCATCAGTAGGACTAGCGGGCCGAGCACCGGGGAGCTGTTTTTT,few,TRBV10-3,TRBJ2-2,TRBD2
CASSPRAGEDTGELFF,TGTGCCAGCTCACCACGGGCGGGAGAGGACACCGGGGAGCTGTTTTTT,NA,TRBV18,TRBJ2-2,TRBD2
CASSEPSRQQAFF,TGTGCCAGCAGTGAACCCTCCAGGCAGCAAGCTTTCTTT,NA,TRBV25-1,TRBJ1-1,NA
CASSKAGVDTQYF,TGTGCCAGCAGCAAAGCAGGGGTAGATACGCAGTATTTT,NA,TRBV21-1,TRBJ2-3,NA
CAISDGQNYGYTF,TGTGCCATCAGTGATGGGCAGAACTATGGCTACACCTTC,NA,TRBV10-3,TRBJ1-2,NA
CASSRTGGRGNSPLHF,TGTGCCAGCAGTCGGACAGGGGGCCGGGGTAATTCACCCCTCCACTTT,NA,TRBV27,TRBJ1-6,TRBD1
CASSEWGRGNEKLFF,TGTGCCAGCAGTGAATGGGGCAGGGGTAATGAAAAACTGTTTTTT,NA,TRBV6-1,TRBJ1-4,NA
CASSVEGWGNQPQHF,TGTGCCAGCAGCGTGGAGGGTTGGGGCAATCAGCCCCAGCATTTT,once,TRBV9,TRBJ1-5,NA
CASSYSKVGGEGYEQYF,TGTGCCAGCAGTTACTCGAAGGTCGGCGGAGAGGGCTACGAGCAGTACTTC,NA,TRBV6-2/TRBV6-3,TRBJ2-7,NA
CASSVTLDSTGELFF,TGTGCCAGCAGCGTTACCCTGGACAGCACCGGGGAGCTGTTTTTT,NA,TRBV9,TRBJ2-2,NA
CASSLQGTNEKLFF,TGCGCCAGCAGTCTACAGGGAACTAATGAAAAACTGTTTTTT,NA,TRBV4-3,TRBJ1-4,NA
CASSSETTQHF,TGTGCCAGCAGTTCAGAGACAACCCAGCATTTT,NA,TRBV28,TRBJ1-5,NA
CASSLGQPNYGYTF,TGCGCCAGCAGCTTGGGACAGCCTAACTATGGCTACACCTTC,NA,TRBV5-1,TRBJ1-2,NA
CASSSGEIGNQPQHF,TGTGCCAGCAGTTCAGGGGAAATCGGAAATCAGCCCCAGCATTTT,once,TRBV2,TRBJ1-5,NA
CAWSVTGATGELFF,TGTGCCTGGAGTGTAACTGGTGCCACCGGGGAGCTGTTTTTT,NA,TRBV30,TRBJ2-2,NA
CARSGKGTDTQYF,TGTGCCAGGAGCGGGAAGGGCACAGATACGCAGTATTTT,once,TRBV2,TRBJ2-3,TRBD2
CASSATGILSYEQYF,TGTGCCAGCAGCGCTACAGGGATACTCTCCTACGAGCAGTACTTC,NA,TRBV5-5,TRBJ2-7,NA
CASSSGTVRGELFF,TGTGCCAGCAGCTCCGGGACAGTACGCGGGGAGCTGTTTTTT,NA,TRBV7-8,TRBJ2-2,TRBD1
CASSATKATGELFF,TGTGCCAGCAGCGCCACGAAAGCTACCGGGGAGCTGTTTTTT,few,TRBV7-2,TRBJ2-2,NA
CASKMTGNSGNTIYF,TGTGCCAGTAAAATGACAGGGAACTCTGGAAACACCATATATTTT,NA,TRBV19,TRBJ1-3,TRBD1
CASTPGGNYGYTF,TGTGCCTCAACGCCAGGGGGAAACTATGGCTACACCTTC,NA,TRBV30,TRBJ1-2,TRBD1
CASSRKNQFSYEQYF,TGTGCCAGCAGCCGAAAAAATCAGTTCTCCTACGAGCAGTACTTC,NA,TRBV5-6,TRBJ2-7,NA
CASSQRHPQGDEQFF,TGTGCCAGCAGCCAACGACACCCCCAGGGCGATGAGCAGTTCTTC,NA,TRBV3-1/TRBV3-2,TRBJ2-1,NA
CASSPTGVGTEAFF,TGCGCCAGCAGCCCCACGGGGGTCGGCACTGAAGCTTTCTTT,NA,TRBV5-1,TRBJ1-1,NA
CAWRPRDRYYEQYF,TGTGCCTGGAGGCCTAGGGACAGATACTACGAGCAGTACTTC,NA,TRBV30,TRBJ2-7,TRBD1
CASSQVPRSYNEQFF,TGCGCCAGCAGCCAAGTACCCAGGTCCTACAATGAGCAGTTCTTC,NA,TRBV4-3,TRBJ2-1,NA
CASSRSFLTNYGYTF,TGTGCCAGCAGTAGGAGCTTCCTCACTAACTATGGCTACACCTTC,NA,TRBV6-5,TRBJ1-2,NA
CASSIMDPWGDEKLFF,TGTGCCAGTAGTATAATGGACCCATGGGGAGATGAAAAACTGTTTTTT,NA,TRBV19,TRBJ1-4,NA
CASSSPFAGGDYEQYF,TGTGCCAGCAGTTCCCCCTTTGCCGGAGGGGACTACGAGCAGTACTTC,NA,TRBV27,TRBJ2-7,NA
CASSELGGGTSGNNEQFF,TGTGCCAGCAGTGAATTAGGGGGTGGGACTAGCGGAAACAATGAGCAGTTCTTC,NA,TRBV25-1,TRBJ2-1,TRBD2
CASSPRGPGELFF,TGTGCCAGCAGCCCTAGGGGGCCTGGGGAGCTGTTTTTT,few,TRBV7-9,TRBJ2-2,TRBD1
CASSPGQYNEKLFF,TGCGCCAGCAGCCCGGGACAGTATAATGAAAAACTGTTTTTT,NA,TRBV4-3,TRBJ1-4,TRBD1
CASSESGLNYNEQFF,TGTGCCAGCAGTGAATCGGGACTAAACTACAATGAGCAGTTCTTC,NA,TRBV25-1,TRBJ2-1,TRBD2
CASSQASGISTDTQYF,TGTGCCAGCAGCCAAGCTAGCGGGATTAGCACAGATACGCAGTATTTT,NA,TRBV4-2,TRBJ2-3,TRBD2
CASSLQGVAFF,TGTGCCAGCAGCTTGCAGGGGGTCGCTTTCTTT,few,TRBV5-5,TRBJ1-1,TRBD1
CASSLVRTAETQYF,TGTGCCAGCAGCTTAGTGAGGACAGCAGAGACCCAGTACTTC,NA,TRBV11-3,TRBJ2-5,NA
CASSLLEGDTQYF,TGTGCCAGCAGTTTATTGGAGGGGGATACGCAGTATTTT,NA,TRBV27,TRBJ2-3,NA
CASSFARPGETQYF,TGTGCCAGCAGCTTCGCTAGACCGGGAGAGACCCAGTACTTC,once,TRBV7-2,TRBJ2-5,NA
CASSRIGQNTEAFF,TGTGCCAGCAGCCGGATAGGACAGAACACTGAAGCTTTCTTT,NA,TRBV3-1/TRBV3-2,TRBJ1-1,NA
CASSIQGYEQYF,TGTGCCAGCAGCATACAGGGCTACGAGCAGTACTTC,few,TRBV7-2,TRBJ2-7,NA
CASRQAGGHTEAFF,TGTGCCAGTAGGCAGGCAGGGGGACACACTGAAGCTTTCTTT,NA,TRBV19,TRBJ1-1,TRBD1
CASSEYRGTEAFF,TGTGCCAGCAGTGAATATCGGGGCACTGAAGCTTTCTTT,NA,TRBV6-1,TRBJ1-1,NA
CASSPTLNTEAFF,TGTGCTAGCAGCCCCACACTGAACACTGAAGCTTTCTTT,NA,TRBV7-7,TRBJ1-1,NA
CASSSDRATSTEAFF,TGTGCCAGCAGCTCTGACAGGGCTACCTCCACTGAAGCTTTCTTT,NA,TRBV7-2,TRBJ1-1,TRBD1
CSVVQRGNTEAFF,TGCAGCGTTGTCCAGAGAGGGAACACTGAAGCTTTCTTT,NA,TRBV29-1,TRBJ1-1,NA